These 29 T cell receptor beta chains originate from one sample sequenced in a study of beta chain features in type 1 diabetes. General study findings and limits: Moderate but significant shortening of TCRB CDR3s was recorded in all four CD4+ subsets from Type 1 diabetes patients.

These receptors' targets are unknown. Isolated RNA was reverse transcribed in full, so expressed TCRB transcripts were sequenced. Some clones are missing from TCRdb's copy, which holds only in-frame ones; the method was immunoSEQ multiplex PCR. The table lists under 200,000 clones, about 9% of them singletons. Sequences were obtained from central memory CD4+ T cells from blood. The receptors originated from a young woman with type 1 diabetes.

CDR3 nucleotide sequence: TGCGCCAGCAGCGACCCCGGGTCCAGAGGGGGCTACACCTTC. Protein sequence: CASSDPGSRGGYTF. The V and J genes are TRBV5-1 and TRBJ1-2, with D uncertain. Germline V gene lookup returns CDR1 SGHRS and CDR2 YFSETQ. Trimming took off 4 bases at V and 8 bases at J, with 18 bases between the two ends. This CDR3 spans 14 amino acids.

The CDR3 spells CASSQRAGGGSTDTQYF. In DNA, the CDR3 is TGCGCCAGCAGCCAACGGGCGGGCGGGGGTTCTACAGATACGCAGTATTTT. The rearrangement links TRBV4-3 to TRBJ2-3; 7 bases fit TRBD2. Losses at the gene ends were 2 bases for V and 3 bases for J; bases not matched to a gene: 11. Germline values: CDR1 LGHNA, CDR2 YSLEER. The CDR3 length is 17 residues.

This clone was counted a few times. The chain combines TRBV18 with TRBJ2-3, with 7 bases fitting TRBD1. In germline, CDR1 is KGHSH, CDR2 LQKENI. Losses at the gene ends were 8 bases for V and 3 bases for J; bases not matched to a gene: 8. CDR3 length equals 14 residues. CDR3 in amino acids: CASHRDRGTDTQYF. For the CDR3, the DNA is TGTGCCAGCCACCGGGACAGAGGAACAGATACGCAGTATTTT.

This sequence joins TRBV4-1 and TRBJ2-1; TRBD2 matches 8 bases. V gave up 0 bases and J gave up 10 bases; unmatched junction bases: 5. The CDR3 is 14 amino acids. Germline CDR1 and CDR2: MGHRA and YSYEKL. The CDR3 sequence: CASSQDYSGKEQFF. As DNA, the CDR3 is TGCGCCAGCAGCCAAGATTATAGCGGGAAAGAGCAGTTCTTC.

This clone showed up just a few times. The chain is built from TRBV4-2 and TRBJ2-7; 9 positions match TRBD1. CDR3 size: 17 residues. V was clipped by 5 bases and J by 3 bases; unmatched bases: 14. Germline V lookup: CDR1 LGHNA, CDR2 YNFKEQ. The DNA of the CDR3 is TGTGCCAGCAGCGCCCGGATGGGGGGACAGGGAATCTACGAGCAGTACTTC. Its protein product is CASSARMGGQGIYEQYF.

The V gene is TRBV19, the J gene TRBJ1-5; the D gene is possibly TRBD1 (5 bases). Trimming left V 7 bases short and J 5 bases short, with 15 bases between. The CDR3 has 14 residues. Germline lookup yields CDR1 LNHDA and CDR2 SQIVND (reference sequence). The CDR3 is CASTLGQLDQPQHF. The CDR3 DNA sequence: TGTGCCAGTACCCTGGGGCAGCTAGATCAGCCCCAGCATTTT.

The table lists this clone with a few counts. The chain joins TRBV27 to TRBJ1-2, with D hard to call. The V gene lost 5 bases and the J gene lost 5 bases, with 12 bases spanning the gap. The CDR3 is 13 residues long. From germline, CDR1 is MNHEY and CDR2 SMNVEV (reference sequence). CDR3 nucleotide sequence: TGTGCCAGCAGTGCGGACTTTTCTTATGGCTACACCTTC. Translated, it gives CASSADFSYGYTF.

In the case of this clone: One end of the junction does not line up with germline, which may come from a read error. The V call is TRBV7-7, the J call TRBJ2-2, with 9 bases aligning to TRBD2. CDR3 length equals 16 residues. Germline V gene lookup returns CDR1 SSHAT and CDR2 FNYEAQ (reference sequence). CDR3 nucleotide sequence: TGTGCTAGCAGCTTAGAGACTAGCGGGAACACCGGGGAGCTGTTTTTT. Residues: CASSLETSGNTGELFF.

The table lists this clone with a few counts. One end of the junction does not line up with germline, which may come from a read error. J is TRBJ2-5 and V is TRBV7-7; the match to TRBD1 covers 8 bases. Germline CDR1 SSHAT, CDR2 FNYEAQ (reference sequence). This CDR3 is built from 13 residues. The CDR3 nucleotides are TGTGCTAGCAGCTCGGGACAGGCGGGGACCCAGTACTTC. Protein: CASSSGQAGTQYF.

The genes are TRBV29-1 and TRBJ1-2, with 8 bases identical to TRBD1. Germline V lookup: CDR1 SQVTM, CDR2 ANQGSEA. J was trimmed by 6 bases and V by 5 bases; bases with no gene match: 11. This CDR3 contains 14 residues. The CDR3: CSVSTRTGNHGYTF. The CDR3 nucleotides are TGCAGCGTTTCAACCCGGACAGGGAATCATGGCTACACCTTC.

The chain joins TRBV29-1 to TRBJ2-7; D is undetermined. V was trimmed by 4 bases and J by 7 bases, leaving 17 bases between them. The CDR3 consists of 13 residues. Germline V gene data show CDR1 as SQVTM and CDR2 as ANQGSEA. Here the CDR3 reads CSVVGSTVREQYF. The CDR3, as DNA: TGCAGCGTTGTCGGAAGTACAGTTCGGGAGCAGTACTTC.

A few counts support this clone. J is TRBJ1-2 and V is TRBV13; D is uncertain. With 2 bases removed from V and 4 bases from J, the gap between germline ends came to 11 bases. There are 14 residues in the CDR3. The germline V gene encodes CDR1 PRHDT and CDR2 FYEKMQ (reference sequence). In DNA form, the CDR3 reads TGTGCCAGCAGCTTAAGTCGGGGTGCCTATGGCTACACCTTC. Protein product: CASSLSRGAYGYTF.

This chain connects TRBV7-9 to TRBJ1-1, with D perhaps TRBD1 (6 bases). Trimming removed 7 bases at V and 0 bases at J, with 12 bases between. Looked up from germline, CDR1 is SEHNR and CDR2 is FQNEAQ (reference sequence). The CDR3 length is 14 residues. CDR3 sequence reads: CASTQRTVNTEAFF. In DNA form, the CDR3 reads TGTGCCAGCACCCAAAGGACAGTGAACACTGAAGCTTTCTTT.

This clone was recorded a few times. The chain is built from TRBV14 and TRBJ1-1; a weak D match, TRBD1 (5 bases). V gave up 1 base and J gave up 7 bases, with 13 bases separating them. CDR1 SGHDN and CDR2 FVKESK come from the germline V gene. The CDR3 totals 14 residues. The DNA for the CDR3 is TGTGCCAGCAGCCAAGTGTCAGGACAAATTGAAGCTTTCTTT. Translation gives CASSQVSGQIEAFF.

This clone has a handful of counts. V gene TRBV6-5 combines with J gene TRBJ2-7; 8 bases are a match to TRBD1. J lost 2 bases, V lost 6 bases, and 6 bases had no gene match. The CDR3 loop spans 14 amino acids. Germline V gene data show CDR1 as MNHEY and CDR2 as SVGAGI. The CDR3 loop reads CASRRGTGPYEQYF. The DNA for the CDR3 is TGTGCCAGCAGGAGAGGGACAGGTCCCTACGAGCAGTACTTC.

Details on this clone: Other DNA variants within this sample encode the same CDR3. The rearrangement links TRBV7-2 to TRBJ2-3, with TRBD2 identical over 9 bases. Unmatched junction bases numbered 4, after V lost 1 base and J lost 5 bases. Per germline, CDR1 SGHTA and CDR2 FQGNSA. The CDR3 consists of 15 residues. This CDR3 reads CASSLVAGAGDTQYF. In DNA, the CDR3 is TGTGCCAGCAGCTTAGTAGCGGGGGCCGGAGATACGCAGTATTTT.

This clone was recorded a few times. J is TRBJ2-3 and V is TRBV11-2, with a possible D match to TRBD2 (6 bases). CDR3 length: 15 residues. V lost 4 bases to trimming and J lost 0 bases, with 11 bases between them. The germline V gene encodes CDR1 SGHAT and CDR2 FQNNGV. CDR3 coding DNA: TGTGCCAGCAGCTCAAGCGGGTCTAGCACAGATACGCAGTATTTT. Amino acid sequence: CASSSSGSSTDTQYF.

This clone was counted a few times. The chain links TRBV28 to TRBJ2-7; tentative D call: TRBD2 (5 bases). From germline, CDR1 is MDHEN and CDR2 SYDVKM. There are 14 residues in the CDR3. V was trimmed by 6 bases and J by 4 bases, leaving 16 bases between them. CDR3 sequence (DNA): TGTGCCAGCAGCCTCGAAGGAGGCTGGTACGAGCAGTACTTC. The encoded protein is CASSLEGGWYEQYF.

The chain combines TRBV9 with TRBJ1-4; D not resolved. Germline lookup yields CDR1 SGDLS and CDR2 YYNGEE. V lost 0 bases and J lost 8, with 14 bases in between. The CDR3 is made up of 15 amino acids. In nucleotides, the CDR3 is TGTGCCAGCAGCGTAGAATTCGGGGTTCGCGAAAAACTGTTTTTT. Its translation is CASSVEFGVREKLFF.

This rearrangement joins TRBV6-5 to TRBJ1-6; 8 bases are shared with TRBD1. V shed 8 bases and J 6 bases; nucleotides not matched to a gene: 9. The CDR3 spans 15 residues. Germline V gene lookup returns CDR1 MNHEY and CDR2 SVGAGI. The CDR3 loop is CASAPGTGINSPLHF. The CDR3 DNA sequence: TGTGCCAGCGCTCCCGGGACAGGAATTAATTCACCCCTCCACTTT.

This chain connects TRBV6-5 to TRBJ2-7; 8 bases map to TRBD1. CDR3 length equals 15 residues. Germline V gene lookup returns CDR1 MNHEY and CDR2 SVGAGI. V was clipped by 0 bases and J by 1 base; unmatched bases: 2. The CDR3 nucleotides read TGTGCCAGCAGTTACTCGCAGGGGGCGTCCTACGAGCAGTACTTC. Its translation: CASSYSQGASYEQYF.

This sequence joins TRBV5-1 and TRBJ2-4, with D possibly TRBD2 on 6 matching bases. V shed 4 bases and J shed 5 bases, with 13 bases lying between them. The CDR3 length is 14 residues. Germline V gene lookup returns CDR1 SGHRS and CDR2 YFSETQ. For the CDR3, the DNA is TGCGCCAGCAGCCCTATTTGGGGGGAAAACATTCAGTACTTC. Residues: CASSPIWGENIQYF.

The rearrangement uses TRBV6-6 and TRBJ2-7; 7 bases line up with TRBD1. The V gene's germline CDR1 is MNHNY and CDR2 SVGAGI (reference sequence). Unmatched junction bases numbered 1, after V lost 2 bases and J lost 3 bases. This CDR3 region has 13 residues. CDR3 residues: CASSYDRDYEQYF. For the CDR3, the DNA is TGTGCCAGCAGTTACGACAGGGACTACGAGCAGTACTTC.

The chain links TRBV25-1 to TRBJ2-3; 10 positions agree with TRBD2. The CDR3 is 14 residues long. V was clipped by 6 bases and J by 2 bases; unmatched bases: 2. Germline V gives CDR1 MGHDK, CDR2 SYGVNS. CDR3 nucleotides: TGTGCCAGCAGAGCGGGGGGGCCCACAGATACGCAGTATTTT. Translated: CASRAGGPTDTQYF.

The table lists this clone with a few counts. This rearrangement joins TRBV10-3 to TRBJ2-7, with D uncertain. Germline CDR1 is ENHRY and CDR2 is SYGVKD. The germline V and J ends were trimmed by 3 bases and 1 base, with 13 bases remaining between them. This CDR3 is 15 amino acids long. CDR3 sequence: CAISDPQRQSYEQYF. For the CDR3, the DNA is TGTGCCATCAGTGACCCACAGAGACAATCCTACGAGCAGTACTTC.

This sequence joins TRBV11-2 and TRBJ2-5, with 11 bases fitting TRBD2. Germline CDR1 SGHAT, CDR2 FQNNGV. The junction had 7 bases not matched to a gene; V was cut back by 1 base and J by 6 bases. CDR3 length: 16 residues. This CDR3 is CASSLVVAGGPKTQYF. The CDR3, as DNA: TGTGCCAGCAGCTTAGTGGTAGCGGGGGGGCCAAAGACCCAGTACTTC.

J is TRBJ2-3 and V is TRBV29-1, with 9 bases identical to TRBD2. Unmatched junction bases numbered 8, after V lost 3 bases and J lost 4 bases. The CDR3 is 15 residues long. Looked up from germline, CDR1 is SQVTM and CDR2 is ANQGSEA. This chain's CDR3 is CSVDLGRGGADTQYF. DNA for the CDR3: TGCAGCGTTGACCTCGGGCGGGGGGGAGCAGATACGCAGTATTTT.

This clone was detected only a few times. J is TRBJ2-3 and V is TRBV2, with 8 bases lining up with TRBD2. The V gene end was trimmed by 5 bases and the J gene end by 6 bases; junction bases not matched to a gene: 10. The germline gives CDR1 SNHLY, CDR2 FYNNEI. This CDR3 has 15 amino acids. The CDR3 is CASSRGVAGRDTQYF. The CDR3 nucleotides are TGTGCCAGCAGTAGAGGGGTAGCGGGGCGGGATACGCAGTATTTT. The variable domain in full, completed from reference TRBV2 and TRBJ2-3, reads EPEVTQTPSHQVTQMGQEVILRCVPISNHLYFYWYRQILGQKVEFLVSFYNNEISEKSEIFDDQFSVERPDGSNFTLKIRSTKLEDSAMYFCASSRGVAGRDTQYFGPGTRLTVL.

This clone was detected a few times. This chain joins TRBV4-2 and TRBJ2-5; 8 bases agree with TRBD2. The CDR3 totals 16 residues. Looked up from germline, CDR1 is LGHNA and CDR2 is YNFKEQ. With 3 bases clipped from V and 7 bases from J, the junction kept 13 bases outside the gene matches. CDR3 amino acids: CASSQSSGGLVATQYF. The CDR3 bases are TGTGCCAGCAGCCAGTCGTCGGGAGGGCTGGTTGCGACCCAGTACTTC.